Each of the 26 T cell receptor beta chains below was sequenced from the same sample in a study of shared clonotypes between healthy human individuals. Data came from immunoSEQ multiplex PCR; TCRdb stores just in-frame clones and leaves some out. This sample yields hundreds of thousands of clones, of which about three quarters are seen a single time; under 2% belongs to the top ten. The sample taken for sequencing was memory CD4+ T cells sorted from blood. Subset of the sample: CD45RA-negative fraction. The receptors were sampled from a woman under 40 in good health.

This clone has just a few counts. The chain recombines TRBV2 with TRBJ2-1; 8 positions match TRBD2. This CDR3 has 14 residues. Per the germline V gene, CDR1 is SNHLY and CDR2 is FYNNEI. Germline trimming cut 5 bases from V and 8 bases from J; bases unmatched to any gene: 8. The CDR3 nucleotides are TGTGCCAGCAGTCCCGGACTAGCAATCGATGAGCAGTTCTTC. Its translation is CASSPGLAIDEQFF.

The chain carries TRBV21-1 and TRBJ1-1. TRBV21-1 is annotated as a pseudogene. There are 18 residues in the CDR3. The CDR3 DNA follows: TGTGCCACCCCCTTGGGGGGGAGAGGTATCGGGGTGAACACTGAAGCTTTCTTT. Its protein is CATPLGGRGIGVNTEAFF.

The chain has TRBV13 and TRBJ1-1; weak D call: TRBD1 (5 bases). Germline CDR1 PRHDT, CDR2 FYEKMQ (reference sequence). The CDR3 spans 15 residues. V was pared by 3 bases and J by 2 bases, with 13 bases between. The CDR3: CASSFLRGHNTEAFF. The CDR3 nucleotides are TGTGCCAGCAGCTTTCTCCGGGGCCACAACACTGAAGCTTTCTTT.

Concerning this clone itself: This CDR3 is also generated by other DNA sequences in the sample. The chain uses TRBV2 and TRBJ2-1, with 8 bases matching TRBD2. Germline CDR1 is SNHLY and CDR2 is FYNNEI. This CDR3 spans 15 amino acids. The trim removed 6 bases at V and 0 bases at J, leaving 4 bases unmatched. The CDR3 nucleotides read TGTGCCAGCAGCGAGAGCGGGAGCTCCTACAATGAGCAGTTCTTC. Protein product: CASSESGSSYNEQFF.

The chain is built from TRBV2 and TRBJ2-7, with 12 bases aligning to TRBD1. Trimming cost V 10 bases and J 6 bases; bases outside gene matches: 4. The CDR3 length is 12 residues. Germline CDR1 SNHLY, CDR2 FYNNEI. CDR3 nucleotide sequence: TGTGCCACCGGGACAGGGGGCAGCGAGCAGTACTTC. Translation: CATGTGGSEQYF.

To note about this clone: One base away lies a much larger clone, so this may be a sequencing read error. This sample also contains other DNA sequences that code for the same CDR3. The chain combines TRBV20-1 with TRBJ2-3; D is undetermined. The length of the CDR3 is 11 residues. The germline V gene has CDR1 DFQATT and CDR2 SNEGSKA (reference sequence). DNA of the CDR3: TGCAGTGCTAGAGATGCCAGTACGCAATATTTT. Its protein product is CSARDASTQYF.

The genes are TRBV11-3 and TRBJ2-3, with 7 nucleotides matching TRBD1. The CDR3 is made up of 14 amino acids. V was clipped by 5 bases and J by 2 bases; unmatched bases: 4. Germline CDR1 and CDR2: SGHNT and YENEEA. In DNA, the CDR3 is TGTGCCAGCAGCCTCGGGACAGCCACAGATACGCAGTATTTT. Its translation is CASSLGTATDTQYF.

The chain joins TRBV27 to TRBJ2-7; 8 bases align to TRBD1. The J segment lost 4 bases and the V segment lost 5 bases, leaving 7 bases of the junction unmatched. Per germline, CDR1 MNHEY and CDR2 SMNVEV (reference sequence). The CDR3 runs to 14 residues. The CDR3 region has the DNA TGTGCCAGCAGTCCTAGACAGGGGAGATACGAGCAGTACTTC. It is translated as CASSPRQGRYEQYF.

Here the CDR3 reads CASSYGTSTEAFF. DNA of the CDR3: TGCGCCAGCAGCTACGGGACTTCCACTGAAGCTTTCTTT. This chain uses TRBV5-1 with TRBJ1-1; tentative D call: TRBD1 (5 bases). The CDR3 is 13 residues long. Per germline, CDR1 SGHRS and CDR2 YFSETQ. The V end was cut by 3 bases, the J end by 4 bases, with 10 bases between.

CDR3 nucleotide sequence: TGTGCCAGCAGCTTAGGACAGGGGGGAAATGGCTACACCTTC. Its translation: CASSLGQGGNGYTF. The V call is TRBV7-8, the J call TRBJ1-2, with 9 nucleotides matching TRBD1. Losses at the gene ends were 1 base for V and 6 bases for J; bases not matched to a gene: 3. The CDR3 is made up of 14 amino acids. The germline V gene has CDR1 SGHVS and CDR2 FQNEAQ.

This clone was counted a few times. The chain recombines TRBV5-4 with TRBJ2-5, with 8 bases that match TRBD2. The germline gives CDR1 SGHNT, CDR2 YYREEE (reference sequence). V lost 0 bases and J lost 4; bases outside the gene matches: 2. The CDR3 covers 14 residues. The CDR3 sequence is CASSLGGLAETQYF. CDR3 DNA sequence: TGTGCCAGCAGCTTGGGAGGACTAGCAGAGACCCAGTACTTC. Looking up the rest from reference TRBV5-4 and TRBJ2-5 gives the full variable domain: ETGVTQSPTHLIKTRGQQVTLRCSSQSGHNTVSWYQQALGQGPQFIFQYYREEENGRGNFPPRFSGLQFPNYSSELNVNALELDDSALYLCASSLGGLAETQYFGPGTRLLVL.

The genes are TRBV7-2 and TRBJ1-1; 12 bases align to TRBD1. V lost 4 bases and J lost 1; bases outside the gene matches: 13. Germline assignment: CDR1 SGHTA and CDR2 FQGNSA. The CDR3 consists of 19 residues. The DNA of the CDR3 is TGTGCCAGCAGCTACACCCGCCGGGACAGGGGGCGTTGGAACACTGAAGCTTTCTTT. Translated, it gives CASSYTRRDRGRWNTEAFF.

The chain carries TRBV5-4 and TRBJ2-7, with 8 bases lining up with TRBD2. There are 14 residues in the CDR3. The V segment lost 2 bases and the J segment 4 bases; nucleotides outside the gene matches: 5. Germline CDR1 reads SGHNT; CDR2 reads YYREEE (reference sequence). Here the CDR3 reads CASSFSGTPYEQYF. In DNA form, the CDR3 reads TGTGCCAGCAGCTTTAGCGGGACCCCTTACGAGCAGTACTTC. Full variable domain (rest looked up from reference TRBV5-4 and TRBJ2-7): ETGVTQSPTHLIKTRGQQVTLRCSSQSGHNTVSWYQQALGQGPQFIFQYYREEENGRGNFPPRFSGLQFPNYSSELNVNALELDDSALYLCASSFSGTPYEQYFGPGTRLTVT.

The chain employs TRBV28 and TRBJ1-2, with D tentatively TRBD1 (5 bases). V was clipped by 6 bases and J by 6 bases, with 11 bases between them. Germline lookup yields CDR1 MDHEN and CDR2 SYDVKM. This CDR3 has 12 residues. CDR3: CASSLPQDGYTF. DNA for the CDR3: TGTGCCAGCAGCCTTCCACAGGATGGCTACACCTTC.

To note about this clone: Other nucleotide sequences from this sample produce the same CDR3. This chain links TRBV19 with TRBJ2-2; no reliable D call. The CDR3 runs to 13 residues. CDR1 is LNHDA and CDR2 is SQIVND in the germline V gene (reference sequence). V gave up 5 bases and J gave up 0 bases, with 4 bases separating them. The chain's CDR3 is CASSLANTGELFF. CDR3 DNA sequence: TGTGCCAGTAGTCTCGCGAACACCGGGGAGCTGTTTTTT.

The chain is built from TRBV7-2 and TRBJ1-1, with no clear D. This CDR3 has 16 amino acids. Germline V lookup: CDR1 SGHTA, CDR2 FQGNSA. V was pared by 1 base and J by 4 bases, with 16 bases between. This chain's CDR3 is CASSLVPGEGTTEAFF. Written as DNA, the CDR3 is TGTGCCAGCAGCTTAGTTCCGGGCGAAGGTACCACTGAAGCTTTCTTT.

This chain joins TRBV27 and TRBJ1-1; perhaps TRBD1 as D (5 bases). Trimming removed 5 bases at V and 2 bases at J, with 21 bases between. In germline, CDR1 is MNHEY, CDR2 SMNVEV (reference sequence). The CDR3 has 17 residues. This CDR3 reads CASSLHPGRGVNTEAFF. CDR3 DNA sequence: TGTGCCAGCAGTCTACACCCGGGGAGAGGGGTCAACACTGAAGCTTTCTTT.

The chain is built from TRBV6-1 and TRBJ2-7, with TRBD1 matching over 7 bases. Trimming cost V 2 bases and J 11 bases; bases outside gene matches: 6. The CDR3 is 12 residues long. Germline V gives CDR1 MNHNS, CDR2 SASEGT. This chain's CDR3 is CASSEPTGKEYF. As DNA, the CDR3 is TGTGCCAGCAGTGAACCGACAGGGAAGGAGTACTTC.

This clone was detected ten times or more. The chain is built from TRBV10-3 and TRBJ2-7, with 7 bases that match TRBD1. V gave up 10 bases and J gave up 3 bases; unmatched junction bases: 6. The CDR3 has 12 residues. Germline V gives CDR1 ENHRY, CDR2 SYGVKD. CDR3 residues: CATGQEIYEQYF. The CDR3 region has the DNA TGTGCCACCGGACAGGAGATCTACGAGCAGTACTTC.

The J gene is TRBJ2-3, the V gene TRBV10-2; D gene ambiguous. V was clipped by 3 bases and J by 0 bases, with 10 bases between them. Germline V gene data show CDR1 as WSHSY and CDR2 as SAAADI. CDR3 length: 15 residues. CDR3 protein: CASSETQASTDTQYF. CDR3 DNA sequence: TGCGCCAGCAGTGAAACCCAGGCGAGCACAGATACGCAGTATTTT.

V and J are TRBV28 and TRBJ1-5; unclear D gene. The V end lost 2 bases, the J end lost 4 bases, and 12 bases lay between the germline ends. CDR1 is MDHEN and CDR2 is SYDVKM in the germline V gene. The CDR3 sequence is 15 residues long. The CDR3 DNA reads TGTGCCAGCAGTTTAAGGGCTGGCCCGAATCAGCCCCAGCATTTT. This translates into CASSLRAGPNQPQHF.

The V call is TRBV4-1, the J call TRBJ1-5, with D uncertain. V was clipped by 0 bases and J by 6 bases, with 6 bases between them. CDR1 is MGHRA, CDR2 YSYEKL, per germline. The CDR3 covers 13 residues. In DNA, the CDR3 is TGCGCCAGCAGCCAAGAGGCTATTCAGCCCCAGCATTTT. Its protein is CASSQEAIQPQHF.

This chain joins TRBV5-6 and TRBJ1-2, with 8 bases aligning to TRBD1. The germline CDR1 and CDR2 sequences are SGHDT and YYEEEE. The CDR3 has 14 amino acids. Trimming cost V 2 bases and J 3 bases; bases outside gene matches: 3. CDR3 region: CASSFGQGDYGYTF. CDR3 in DNA: TGTGCCAGCAGCTTTGGACAGGGAGACTATGGCTACACCTTC.

The gene calls are TRBV11-2 and TRBJ1-1; possibly TRBD1 for D (6 bases). This CDR3 spans 13 amino acids. Germline values: CDR1 SGHAT, CDR2 FQNNGV. V was trimmed by 5 bases and J by 3 bases, leaving 10 bases between them. The CDR3 is CASSDQGYTEAFF. For the CDR3, the DNA is TGTGCCAGCAGCGACCAGGGGTACACTGAAGCTTTCTTT.

This chain connects TRBV30 to TRBJ1-5; 8 bases align to TRBD1. V was clipped by 2 bases and J by 7 bases; unmatched bases: 4. There are 13 residues in the CDR3. Germline V CDR1 and CDR2: GTSNPN, SVGIG (reference sequence). DNA for the CDR3: TGTGCCTGGAGTCCCGGGACAGGCCAGCCCCAGCATTTT. Protein: CAWSPGTGQPQHF.

This rearrangement joins TRBV4-1 to TRBJ2-7, with D possibly being TRBD1 or TRBD2 (5 bases each). This CDR3 region has 14 residues. Per the germline V gene, CDR1 is MGHRA and CDR2 is YSYEKL. The ends were cut back, 2 bases at V and 4 bases at J, with 12 bases in the middle. The CDR3 reads CASSQTRDGYEQYF. The CDR3 bases are TGCGCCAGCAGCCAAACACGGGACGGGTACGAGCAGTACTTC.